Listed below are T cell receptor beta chains from one sample, sequenced in a study of cytomegalovirus exposure and HLA in healthy donors. Sequencing was performed with immunoSEQ multiplex PCR; in TCRdb, only in-frame clones are kept and a portion is missing. This table holds about 160,000 clones, roughly 80% found once. The sequencing sample was made of PBMCs. These receptors were collected from a man aged 18 to 29 in good health and CMV-seropositive. Both conserved end residues are part of each CDR3. Each record gives: J gene, clone size, V gene, D gene, CDR3 protein, CDR3 DNA. The D gene is left open where the match is weak. Clone size, where shown, is once, few, many, or a class for clones that have expanded.

j_gene: TRBJ2-7
abundance: -
v_gene: TRBV19
d_gene: -
CDR3aa: CASSIGGPHSYEQYF
CDR3nt: TGTGCCAGTAGTATTGGGGGCCCTCACTCCTACGAGCAGTACTTC

j_gene: TRBJ2-3
abundance: -
v_gene: TRBV7-8
d_gene: TRBD2
CDR3aa: CASSFELAGKYF
CDR3nt: TGTGCCAGCAGCTTCGAATTAGCGGGCAAGTATTTT

j_gene: TRBJ2-2
abundance: -
v_gene: TRBV4-3
d_gene: TRBD2
CDR3aa: CASSQLAGLRDTGELFF
CDR3nt: TGCGCCAGCAGCCAGCTAGCGGGGCTTAGGGACACCGGGGAGCTGTTTTTT

j_gene: TRBJ2-5
abundance: -
v_gene: TRBV11-2
d_gene: TRBD2
CDR3aa: CASSLVTSGGAGVETQYF
CDR3nt: TGTGCCAGCAGCTTAGTCACTAGCGGGGGGGCGGGCGTAGAGACCCAGTACTTC

j_gene: TRBJ2-7
abundance: -
v_gene: TRBV10-2
d_gene: -
CDR3aa: CASRRGGSTYEQYF
CDR3nt: TGCGCCAGCAGAAGGGGCGGTTCAACCTACGAGCAGTACTTC

j_gene: TRBJ1-1
abundance: -
v_gene: TRBV7-9
d_gene: -
CDR3aa: CASSSEGGAGEAFF
CDR3nt: TGTGCCAGCAGCTCCGAAGGGGGGGCGGGGGAAGCTTTCTTT

j_gene: TRBJ2-2
abundance: -
v_gene: TRBV5-1
d_gene: TRBD1
CDR3aa: CASSLGQTNTGELFF
CDR3nt: TGCGCCAGCAGCCTGGGACAGACTAACACCGGGGAGCTGTTTTTT

j_gene: TRBJ1-4
abundance: -
v_gene: TRBV7-9
d_gene: -
CDR3aa: CASSGRQEWSEKLFF
CDR3nt: TGTGCCAGCAGCGGAAGACAGGAGTGGAGCGAAAAACTGTTTTTT

j_gene: TRBJ2-5
abundance: -
v_gene: TRBV7-8
d_gene: -
CDR3aa: CASSLSGGRREQYF
CDR3nt: TGTGCCAGCAGCTTATCCGGGGGACGACGGGAGCAGTACTTC

j_gene: TRBJ2-3
abundance: -
v_gene: TRBV5-4
d_gene: -
CDR3aa: CASSFGLGRGTDTQYF
CDR3nt: TGTGCCAGCAGCTTCGGTTTGGGCAGGGGCACAGATACGCAGTATTTT

j_gene: TRBJ2-1
abundance: once
v_gene: TRBV19
d_gene: -
CDR3aa: CASTAGPNEQFF
CDR3nt: TGTGCCAGTACGGCGGGGCCGAATGAGCAGTTCTTC

j_gene: TRBJ2-5
abundance: -
v_gene: TRBV19
d_gene: TRBD1
CDR3aa: CASRPTGGGETQYF
CDR3nt: TGTGCCAGTCGACCGACAGGGGGCGGCGAGACCCAGTACTTC

j_gene: TRBJ2-1
abundance: -
v_gene: TRBV15
d_gene: -
CDR3aa: CATSRENRAVKNEQFF
CDR3nt: TGTGCCACCAGCAGAGAGAACAGGGCGGTTAAGAATGAGCAGTTCTTC

j_gene: TRBJ2-6
abundance: few
v_gene: TRBV7-3
d_gene: -
CDR3aa: CASSLQGTLGGANVLTF
CDR3nt: TGTGCCAGCAGCTTACAGGGCACCCTGGGTGGGGCCAACGTCCTGACTTTC

j_gene: TRBJ2-3
abundance: -
v_gene: TRBV5-1
d_gene: -
CDR3aa: CASSLVTGGTDTQYF
CDR3nt: TGCGCCAGCAGCTTGGTGACTGGAGGCACAGATACGCAGTATTTT

j_gene: TRBJ2-7
abundance: -
v_gene: TRBV10-3
d_gene: TRBD1
CDR3aa: CAISRDRSSYEQYF
CDR3nt: TGTGCCATCAGCCGGGACAGAAGCTCCTACGAGCAGTACTTC

j_gene: TRBJ2-7
abundance: -
v_gene: TRBV5-4
d_gene: -
CDR3aa: CASSPAGGQLPFVEQYF
CDR3nt: TGTGCCAGCAGCCCAGCCGGTGGACAGCTCCCTTTTGTCGAGCAGTACTTC

j_gene: TRBJ1-5
abundance: -
v_gene: TRBV19
d_gene: -
CDR3aa: CASTFGYREVGNQPQHF
CDR3nt: TGTGCCAGTACCTTCGGGTACAGGGAAGTCGGAAATCAGCCCCAGCATTTT

j_gene: TRBJ2-4
abundance: -
v_gene: TRBV7-9
d_gene: -
CDR3aa: CASSSSGGLAKNIQYF
CDR3nt: TGTGCCAGCAGCTCTTCTGGGGGGTTAGCCAAAAACATTCAGTACTTC

j_gene: TRBJ1-2
abundance: -
v_gene: TRBV2
d_gene: -
CDR3aa: CASSDSGFNYGYTF
CDR3nt: TGTGCCAGCAGTGACTCAGGGTTTAACTATGGCTACACCTTC

j_gene: TRBJ2-2
abundance: -
v_gene: TRBV7-2
d_gene: -
CDR3aa: CASSLVPRNTGELFF
CDR3nt: TGTGCCAGCAGCTTAGTCCCCAGAAACACCGGGGAGCTGTTTTTT

j_gene: TRBJ1-2
abundance: -
v_gene: TRBV29-1
d_gene: -
CDR3aa: CSVVHREIDGYTF
CDR3nt: TGCAGCGTTGTCCACAGGGAGATTGACGGCTACACCTTC

j_gene: TRBJ2-1
abundance: -
v_gene: TRBV4-3
d_gene: -
CDR3aa: CASSQGGVDPEQFF
CDR3nt: TGCGCCAGCAGCCAAGGGGGGGTAGACCCTGAGCAGTTCTTC

j_gene: TRBJ1-1
abundance: -
v_gene: TRBV4-3
d_gene: TRBD1
CDR3aa: CASSQANRGQAEAFF
CDR3nt: TGCGCCAGCAGCCAAGCTAACAGGGGGCAGGCTGAAGCTTTCTTT

j_gene: TRBJ2-7
abundance: -
v_gene: TRBV12-5
d_gene: TRBD2
CDR3aa: CASGQGLAYSYEQYF
CDR3nt: TGTGCTAGTGGACAGGGACTAGCCTACTCCTACGAGCAGTACTTC

j_gene: TRBJ2-7
abundance: -
v_gene: TRBV7-2
d_gene: TRBD2
CDR3aa: CASSLDSGASGRAEQYF
CDR3nt: TGTGCCAGCAGCTTAGATTCTGGGGCTAGCGGGAGGGCCGAGCAGTACTTC

j_gene: TRBJ1-1
abundance: -
v_gene: TRBV5-6
d_gene: TRBD1
CDR3aa: CASSPRWRDSGGTEAFF
CDR3nt: TGTGCCAGCAGCCCCCGATGGAGGGACAGCGGCGGCACTGAAGCTTTCTTT

j_gene: TRBJ2-7
abundance: -
v_gene: TRBV27
d_gene: TRBD2
CDR3aa: CASSPSGSNEQYF
CDR3nt: TGTGCCAGCAGTCCTAGCGGGAGCAACGAGCAGTACTTC

j_gene: TRBJ1-2
abundance: -
v_gene: TRBV5-1
d_gene: TRBD1
CDR3aa: CASSLFLGTGGNGYTF
CDR3nt: TGCGCCAGCAGCTTGTTTCTCGGGACAGGGGGGAATGGCTACACCTTC

j_gene: TRBJ1-2
abundance: once
v_gene: TRBV9
d_gene: -
CDR3aa: CASSVHWDFHGYTF
CDR3nt: TGTGCCAGCAGCGTCCACTGGGACTTTCATGGCTACACCTTC

j_gene: TRBJ2-1
abundance: -
v_gene: TRBV29-1
d_gene: -
CDR3aa: CSVESGAEQFF
CDR3nt: TGCAGCGTTGAATCCGGAGCTGAGCAGTTCTTC

j_gene: TRBJ2-1
abundance: -
v_gene: TRBV5-6
d_gene: -
CDR3aa: CASTWGGTYNEQFF
CDR3nt: TGTGCCAGCACCTGGGGCGGAACCTACAATGAGCAGTTCTTC

j_gene: TRBJ2-3
abundance: -
v_gene: TRBV6-6
d_gene: TRBD2
CDR3aa: CASSLSGGDADTQYF
CDR3nt: TGTGCCAGCAGTTTGAGCGGGGGGGATGCAGATACGCAGTATTTT

j_gene: TRBJ1-2
abundance: -
v_gene: TRBV7-6
d_gene: -
CDR3aa: CASSYTRRDGYTF
CDR3nt: TGTGCCAGCAGCTATACACGCAGGGATGGCTACACCTTC

j_gene: TRBJ2-3
abundance: -
v_gene: TRBV27
d_gene: -
CDR3aa: CASSFDPIDNKADTQYF
CDR3nt: TGTGCCAGCAGTTTCGACCCGATAGACAACAAGGCAGATACGCAGTATTTT

j_gene: TRBJ2-3
abundance: -
v_gene: TRBV7-9
d_gene: -
CDR3aa: CASSPVLGGGTDTQYF
CDR3nt: TGTGCCAGCAGCCCCGTGTTGGGCGGAGGGACAGATACGCAGTATTTT

j_gene: TRBJ1-1
abundance: -
v_gene: TRBV11-2
d_gene: -
CDR3aa: CASSAVTEAFF
CDR3nt: TGTGCCAGCAGCGCGGTCACTGAAGCTTTCTTT

j_gene: TRBJ2-7
abundance: -
v_gene: TRBV15
d_gene: -
CDR3aa: CATSRMEEQYF
CDR3nt: TGTGCCACCAGCAGGATGGAGGAGCAGTACTTC

j_gene: TRBJ1-1
abundance: -
v_gene: TRBV27
d_gene: -
CDR3aa: CASSLHRRTEAFF
CDR3nt: TGTGCCAGCAGCCTACACCGGAGAACTGAAGCTTTCTTT

j_gene: TRBJ1-6
abundance: -
v_gene: TRBV18
d_gene: TRBD1
CDR3aa: CASSPLTPTGNSPLHF
CDR3nt: TGTGCCAGCTCACCACTCACTCCGACAGGGAATTCACCCCTCCACTTT

j_gene: TRBJ1-2
abundance: -
v_gene: TRBV2
d_gene: TRBD1
CDR3aa: CASSAGQGDGYTF
CDR3nt: TGTGCCAGCAGTGCGGGACAGGGGGACGGCTACACCTTC

j_gene: TRBJ2-7
abundance: -
v_gene: TRBV27
d_gene: -
CDR3aa: CASSFAGEGYEQYF
CDR3nt: TGTGCCAGCAGTTTTGCCGGGGAAGGTTACGAGCAGTACTTC

j_gene: TRBJ2-3
abundance: -
v_gene: TRBV9
d_gene: TRBD2
CDR3aa: CASSVAGGSKGAQYF
CDR3nt: TGTGCCAGCAGCGTGGCGGGGGGGTCCAAGGGAGCGCAGTATTTT

j_gene: TRBJ1-6
abundance: few
v_gene: TRBV30
d_gene: -
CDR3aa: CAWSVSAGSPLHF
CDR3nt: TGTGCCTGGAGTGTGTCTGCGGGGTCACCCCTCCACTTT

j_gene: TRBJ2-3
abundance: -
v_gene: TRBV7-9
d_gene: -
CDR3aa: CASSSASLLDTQYF
CDR3nt: TGTGCCAGCAGCTCCGCTTCACTATTGGATACGCAGTATTTT

j_gene: TRBJ1-1
abundance: once
v_gene: TRBV5-1
d_gene: -
CDR3aa: CASSLSVQALGENTEAFF
CDR3nt: TGCGCCAGCAGCTTGTCCGTTCAGGCGCTCGGGGAGAACACTGAAGCTTTCTTT

j_gene: TRBJ2-1
abundance: few
v_gene: TRBV4-1
d_gene: -
CDR3aa: CASSQVPGEVRQFF
CDR3nt: TGCGCCAGCAGCCAAGTCCCGGGGGAAGTTCGGCAGTTCTTC

j_gene: TRBJ2-7
abundance: -
v_gene: TRBV10-3
d_gene: TRBD2
CDR3aa: CAISGTSGPYEQYF
CDR3nt: TGTGCCATCAGCGGGACTAGCGGCCCCTACGAGCAGTACTTC

j_gene: TRBJ1-2
abundance: once
v_gene: TRBV4-3
d_gene: TRBD1
CDR3aa: CASSQETGRAYGYTF
CDR3nt: TGCGCCAGCAGCCAAGAGACAGGGAGAGCCTATGGCTACACCTTC

j_gene: TRBJ1-5
abundance: -
v_gene: TRBV28
d_gene: -
CDR3aa: CASSLTVNQPQHF
CDR3nt: TGTGCCAGCAGTCTCACAGTCAATCAGCCCCAGCATTTT

j_gene: TRBJ1-4
abundance: -
v_gene: TRBV29-1
d_gene: -
CDR3aa: CSARNEKLFF
CDR3nt: TGCAGCGCTCGGAATGAAAAACTGTTTTTT

j_gene: TRBJ1-6
abundance: -
v_gene: TRBV11-3
d_gene: TRBD1
CDR3aa: CASSFRVTGQGGNSPLHF
CDR3nt: TGTGCCAGCAGCTTTAGAGTTACAGGACAGGGAGGTAATTCACCCCTCCACTTT

j_gene: TRBJ2-2
abundance: -
v_gene: TRBV7-9
d_gene: TRBD1
CDR3aa: CASRWADRVAGELFF
CDR3nt: TGTGCCAGCAGGTGGGCTGACAGGGTCGCCGGGGAGCTGTTTTTT

j_gene: TRBJ2-5
abundance: once
v_gene: TRBV6-6
d_gene: TRBD2
CDR3aa: CASSYSPSGGRGTQYF
CDR3nt: TGTGCCAGCAGTTACTCGCCGAGCGGGGGCCGGGGGACCCAGTACTTC